This TCR beta chain originates from a study of T cells expressing NK-cell markers. Study information: HCMV seropositivity characterized most of the eight sequenced donors, and seronegativity one. Findings and caveats of the study: The share of CD8+ T cells held by dominant NKG2C+ clonotypes was roughly 1.0-8% in about six donors. The CD3+CD56-NKG2C+ fraction was also led by these clonotypes in a few donors.

Germline loops: CDR1 KGHDR, CDR2 SFDVKD. CDR3 length: 18 residues. Turning to this clonotype: Its antigen remains unknown.

cDNA encoding TCR beta was synthesized via 5'RACE template switching incorporating UMIs. With the 5' RACE reads reprocessed, TCRdb shows one record per CDR3 protein and no DNA. The sample includes about 430,000 distinct CDR3 sequences. J is TRBJ2-3 and V is TRBV24-1; the D call from TCRdb, TRBD1, cannot be confirmed without DNA. The clonotype was recovered from a woman between 45 and 65 years old in good health. The specimen sequenced was blood T cells: a sorted CD56 or NKG2C T cell subset, CD4+ or CD8+ T cells, or bulk PBMC T cells (not recorded which). The CDR3 protein is CATSDIAPGQESTDTQYF.